This entry describes one TCR beta chain. All donors were healthy HIV-negative adults lacking recent acute infections or vaccinations. The sample originates from a study of shared clonotypes between healthy human individuals. CDR1 and CDR2 from the germline V gene are SGHRS and YFSETQ. The CDR3 spans 16 residues. V was shortened by 0 bases and J by 4 bases, with 14 bases between the two germline ends. The quantity of DNA used in unsorted PBMC replicate PCRs was roughly 320 ng, corresponding to some 31,000 T cell genomes. The repertoire was sequenced with immunoSEQ multiplex PCR; TCRdb's copy has only in-frame clones and lacks some. The data contain about 600,000 clones, roughly 79% of them seen just once; the ten biggest clones take up 12%.

The receptor was isolated from a woman in her 40s in good health. Some clones in this sample may be carry-over from other donors' samples. The J gene is TRBJ2-1, the V gene TRBV5-1; tentatively, D is TRBD1 or TRBD2 (6 bases each). Sequenced sample: PBMCs. DNA for the CDR3: TGCGCCAGCAGCTTGGAGGGGGGCGCGGCGTACAATGAGCAGTTCTTC. It translates to CASSLEGGAAYNEQFF.